The 2 T cell receptor beta chains below all came from one sample that was sequenced in a study of tumor-infiltrating lymphocytes in primary liver carcinoma. Extraction of RNA together with DNA used roughly 18-32 mg of unsorted bulk tissue. The researchers produced TCR beta cDNA from roughly 500 ng total RNA with a constant-region primer. Library construction for TCR beta comprised three nested multiplex PCR rounds performed with slightly modified ARM-PCR. The first two PCR rounds, around 11 cycles each, used TRBV1-TRBV30 forward primers and a C-beta reverse primer. TCRdb re-analysed the multiplex PCR reads in MiXCR, keeping a single row per CDR3 protein. The data contain fewer than 80,000 distinct CDR3 sequences, 69% of them singletons. The sequencing sample was made of tumor-adjacent normal liver tissue. These receptors all stem from a middle-aged man with primary liver carcinoma and hepatitis B virus infection.

Details on this clonotype: The CDR3 end shows no conserved phenylalanine or tryptophan, and so a read error is likely. The chain combines TRBV12-3 or TRBV12-4 with TRBJ1-5; D gene unclear. Trimming cost V 2 bases and J 4 bases, with 9 bases left between them. The CDR3 contains 14 residues. CDR3 DNA sequence: TGTGCCAGCAGTTTACAGTATAGTAATCAGCCCCAGCATTAT. Protein sequence: CASSLQYSNQPQHY.

In nucleotides, the CDR3 is TGTGCCAGCAGCCTCCAGCGGGAGAGTTTGGGTGAGCAGTTCTTC. Protein sequence: CASSLQRESLGEQFF. The chain employs TRBV11-2 and TRBJ2-1, with 8 bases fitting TRBD2. V lost 5 bases, J lost 9 bases, and 12 bases stayed unmatched. Germline V gives CDR1 SGHAT, CDR2 FQNNGV. The CDR3 extends over 15 amino acids.